This T cell receptor beta chain was captured by sequencing in a study of OX40 agonist ivuxolimab in advanced cancers. Whole-study context: Ivuxolimab is an agonistic anti-OX40 (CD134) antibody, and patients were treated with it. Dosing consisted of intravenous ivuxolimab at 0.01 to 10 mg/kg every 2 weeks.

Note on this clone: Antigen: not known. The same CDR3 arises from other DNA sequences in this sample as well.

Study outcomes and limitations: Within 6 weeks, CD4+ and CD8+ blood T cells expanded clonally at 0.1 to 3.0 mg/kg.

CDR1 is WNHNN and CDR2 is SYGVQD in the germline V gene (reference sequence). This CDR3 contains 13 residues. Between the trimmed V and J ends, which lost 6 bases and 1 base, there was a span of 8 bases. Sequencing used immunoSEQ multiplex PCR; TCRdb keeps in-frame clones, though not all of them. The sample has about 67,000 clones; about nine tenths are singletons. The chain has TRBV10-1 and TRBJ2-3, with D tentatively TRBD2 (5 bases). This clonotype was sampled from an adult with an advanced solid tumor such as melanoma, head and neck, liver or kidney cancer. The sequencing used CD4+ or CD8+ T cells sorted from blood, collected in a trial of the OX40 agonist ivuxolimab. Here the CDR3 reads CASSGVRTDTQYF. Written as DNA, the CDR3 is TGCGCCAGCAGCGGGGTCCGCACAGATACGCAGTATTTT.